Presented here are 31 T cell receptor beta chains from one specimen sequenced in a study of response to subunit inactivated influenza vaccine. TCRdb itself ran the RT-PCR reads through MiXCR, one entry per CDR3 protein. The data contain fewer than 600,000 distinct CDR3 sequences, under 8.5% of them singletons. The starting material was PBMCs from blood, obtained roughly 24 months after vaccination. The receptors shown here come from a man between 50 and 75 years old who received an inactivated influenza vaccine.

This clonotype was seen a few times. The chain recombines TRBV9 with TRBJ1-6, with D tentatively TRBD1 (5 bases). Germline CDR1 is SGDLS and CDR2 is YYNGEE. This CDR3 region has 17 residues. V dropped 4 bases and J dropped 5 bases, with 19 bases sitting between them. CDR3: CASSSSGLTLNNSPLHF. In DNA, the CDR3 is TGTGCCAGCAGCTCCTCGGGACTCACCCTGAATAATTCACCCCTCCACTTT.

This clonotype was picked up a small number of times. This chain connects TRBV2 to TRBJ2-1; D tentatively reads TRBD1 or TRBD2 (5 bases each). The CDR3 has 15 residues. Germline V lookup: CDR1 SNHLY, CDR2 FYNNEI. Trimming took off 6 bases at V and 6 bases at J, with 18 bases between the two ends. The CDR3 reads CASSRDGGPGNEQFF. CDR3 in DNA: TGTGCCAGCAGCCGGGACGGAGGACCCGGCAATGAGCAGTTCTTC.

This clonotype came up a few times. The rearrangement links TRBV7-2 to TRBJ1-2; D uncertain. The CDR3 loop spans 14 amino acids. V was pared by 4 bases and J by 0 bases, with 9 bases between. The germline V gene has CDR1 SGHTA and CDR2 FQGNSA. CDR3 region: CASSSFGSNYGYTF. The DNA of the CDR3 is TGTGCCAGCAGCTCCTTTGGATCTAACTATGGCTACACCTTC.

On this clonotype itself: Its ends do not fully match the called genes, so a read error is possible. V is TRBV7-7 and J is TRBJ2-2, with 7 nucleotides matching TRBD1. This CDR3 spans 15 amino acids. Germline V gene lookup returns CDR1 SSHAT and CDR2 FNYEAQ (reference sequence). The CDR3 nucleotides read TGTGCTAGCAGCAGCCGGGACAGGAACACCGGGGAGCTGTTTTTT. Its protein product is CASSSRDRNTGELFF.

This clonotype appeared a few times. The V and J genes are TRBV9 and TRBJ1-1; 8 bases align to TRBD1. This CDR3 has 14 residues. Trimming removed 2 bases from V and 6 bases from J; junction bases left unmatched: 6. The germline gives CDR1 SGDLS, CDR2 YYNGEE. CDR3 coding DNA: TGTGCCAGCAGCGTGAGAGGACAGGGTTCTGAAGCTTTCTTT. It yields the protein CASSVRGQGSEAFF.

Many counts were recorded for this clonotype. The rearrangement uses TRBV6-5 and TRBJ1-6; 8 nucleotides match TRBD1. The CDR3 has 17 amino acids. J lost 8 bases, V lost 2 bases, and 11 bases had no gene match. Germline V gives CDR1 MNHEY, CDR2 SVGAGI. The CDR3 region has the DNA TGTGCCAGCAGTTACACTACGGGGTCAGGGGGCGATTCACCCCTCCACTTT. Residues: CASSYTTGSGGDSPLHF.

This clonotype turned up a few times. This chain joins TRBV7-2 and TRBJ2-1; TRBD2 is a possible D gene (5 bases). CDR3 length equals 15 residues. Looked up from germline, CDR1 is SGHTA and CDR2 is FQGNSA. Trimming removed 2 bases at V and 5 bases at J, with 13 bases between. The CDR3 reads CASSLLAPQHNEQFF. As DNA, the CDR3 is TGTGCCAGCAGCTTACTAGCCCCCCAACACAATGAGCAGTTCTTC.

This clonotype has only a few counts. The V and J genes are TRBV7-2 and TRBJ2-1, with D possibly TRBD1 on 5 matching bases. Trimming left V 5 bases short and J 2 bases short, with 7 bases between. CDR1 is SGHTA and CDR2 is FQGNSA in the germline V gene. The CDR3 length is 13 residues. For the CDR3, the DNA is TGTGCCAGCAGCGACAGTCCCTACAATGAGCAGTTCTTC. Translating it yields CASSDSPYNEQFF.

J is TRBJ2-7 and V is TRBV20-1, with TRBD1 matching 10 bases. V shed 5 bases, J shed 6 bases, and the junction held 10 bases outside the gene matches. This CDR3 contains 14 residues. The V gene's germline CDR1 is DFQATT and CDR2 SNEGSKA (reference sequence). The CDR3 spells CSAPPGQGRFEQYF. DNA of the CDR3: TGCAGTGCTCCCCCGGGACAGGGGAGGTTCGAGCAGTACTTC.

This clonotype was observed at least ten times. V is TRBV28 and J is TRBJ2-5; D remains ambiguous. Germline-derived CDR1 and CDR2 are MDHEN and SYDVKM. The CDR3 consists of 13 residues. The V end lost 9 bases, the J end lost 5 bases, and 16 bases lay between the germline ends. Here the CDR3 reads CASRVPGRETQYF. The CDR3 DNA reads as TGTGCCAGTCGGGTCCCCGGACGGGAGACCCAGTACTTC.

This clonotype was counted between two and nine times. This chain links TRBV4-3 with TRBJ2-4; D unresolved. Germline lookup yields CDR1 LGHNA and CDR2 YSLEER. The CDR3 has 13 amino acids. Between the trimmed V and J ends, which lost 4 bases and 8 bases, there was a span of 12 bases. In DNA, the CDR3 is TGCGCCAGCAGCCTAAGTAAGAGCCACATTCAGTACTTC. Residues: CASSLSKSHIQYF.

This clonotype has just a few counts. The rearrangement links TRBV29-1 to TRBJ2-5, with D perhaps matching TRBD1 (5 bases). V was shortened by 4 bases and J by 2 bases, with 11 bases between the two germline ends. CDR1 and CDR2 (germline): SQVTM, ANQGSEA. The CDR3 is 13 amino acids. For the CDR3, the DNA is TGCAGCGTTGGAATTGACAGACAAGAGACCCAGTACTTC. Translating gives CSVGIDRQETQYF.

This rearrangement joins TRBV6-1 to TRBJ2-6; D may match TRBD1 or TRBD2 (5 bases each). V lost 1 base to trimming and J lost 0 bases, with 10 bases between them. The CDR3 covers 17 residues. Germline V CDR1 and CDR2: MNHNS, SASEGT. In DNA, the CDR3 is TGTGCCAGCAGTGAAGGGGGGACCTACTCTGGGGCCAACGTCCTGACTTTC. Its protein product is CASSEGGTYSGANVLTF.

This clonotype was observed a few times. The V gene is TRBV11-1, the J gene TRBJ1-1, with D maybe TRBD1 (5 bases). Germline-derived CDR1 and CDR2 are SGHAT and FQDESV (reference sequence). The CDR3 extends over 19 amino acids. The V end lost 0 bases, the J end lost 3 bases, and 23 bases lay between the germline ends. CDR3: CASSLAGVKGRSLDTEAFF. The DNA of the CDR3 is TGTGCCAGCAGCTTAGCGGGGGTAAAGGGCCGGAGTTTAGACACTGAAGCTTTCTTT.

V is TRBV6-2 or TRBV6-3 and J is TRBJ2-7; 13 nucleotides line up with TRBD2. Germline-derived CDR1 and CDR2 are MNHEY and SVGEGT. The CDR3 totals 14 residues. With V trimmed by 7 bases and J by 3 bases, 3 bases remained unmatched. The CDR3 region has the DNA TGTGCCAGCACCGGACTAGCGGGAGACTACGAGCAGTACTTC. This codes for CASTGLAGDYEQYF.

This clonotype was observed a few times. The chain uses TRBV4-3 and TRBJ1-4, with 7 bases that match TRBD1. The trim removed 1 base at V and 8 bases at J, leaving 7 bases unmatched. CDR1 and CDR2 (germline): LGHNA, YSLEER. The CDR3 sequence is 15 residues long. Here the CDR3 DNA reads TGCGCCAGCAGCCAAGTGAGGGGGCTAGGCGAAAAACTGTTTTTT. Protein sequence: CASSQVRGLGEKLFF.

This clonotype has a handful of counts. The chain carries TRBV20-1 and TRBJ2-3; D is tentatively TRBD1 or TRBD2 (5 bases each). CDR1 is DFQATT and CDR2 is SNEGSKA in the germline V gene (reference sequence). V was trimmed by 6 bases and J by 0 bases, leaving 16 bases between them. The CDR3 totals 15 residues. The CDR3 reads CSAIAGTSSTDTQYF. The CDR3 DNA is TGCAGTGCCATTGCCGGGACGTCTAGCACAGATACGCAGTATTTT.

The rearrangement joins TRBV6-2 or TRBV6-3 to TRBJ1-1; D possibly corresponds to TRBD1 (5 bases). Deletions cut 6 bases from V and 6 bases from J, with 14 bases between. This CDR3 contains 13 residues. CDR1 MNHEY and CDR2 SVGEGT come from the germline V gene. CDR3 in amino acids: CASRGTSHSEAFF. The CDR3 DNA follows: TGTGCCAGCAGAGGGACTTCACACTCTGAAGCTTTCTTT.

There are a few counts of this clonotype. This chain links TRBV7-2 with TRBJ2-7, with 10 bases aligning to TRBD2. The CDR3 totals 16 residues. V trimming: 5 bases; J trimming: 4 bases; junction bases outside the gene matches: 11. Germline CDR1 SGHTA, CDR2 FQGNSA. CDR3 bases: TGTGCCAGCAGCACTCTGGAGCGGGGGGGCGGTTACGAGCAGTACTTC. Its translation is CASSTLERGGGYEQYF.

This clonotype has only a few counts. The rearrangement uses TRBV6-5 and TRBJ2-7; the D gene is possibly TRBD2 (6 bases). V was cut by 2 bases and J by 4 bases, with 15 bases left in between. The CDR3 has 15 amino acids. Germline assignment: CDR1 MNHEY and CDR2 SVGAGI. This CDR3 reads CASSYDRLGRYEQYF. Here the CDR3 DNA reads TGTGCCAGCAGTTACGACCGTCTAGGGAGGTACGAGCAGTACTTC.

The rearrangement joins TRBV20-1 to TRBJ2-3; a possible D gene is TRBD2 (5 bases). The CDR3 totals 13 residues. Germline CDR1 DFQATT, CDR2 SNEGSKA (reference sequence). The ends were cut back, 3 bases at V and 10 bases at J, with 17 bases in the middle. CDR3 protein: CSASRGIRFSQYF. For the CDR3, the DNA is TGCAGTGCTAGTCGAGGGATCCGGTTTTCGCAGTATTTT.

The gene calls are TRBV25-1 and TRBJ2-1; no clear D gene. The CDR3 loop spans 15 amino acids. Germline loops: CDR1 MGHDK, CDR2 SYGVNS. Between the trimmed V and J ends, which lost 2 bases and 2 bases, there was a span of 10 bases. The CDR3: CASSEMAAAYNEQFF. The CDR3 nucleotides read TGTGCCAGCAGTGAAATGGCGGCCGCCTACAATGAGCAGTTCTTC.

The rearrangement links TRBV5-1 to TRBJ2-7; D is tentatively TRBD1 or TRBD2 (5 bases each). This CDR3 region has 14 residues. Germline CDR1 SGHRS, CDR2 YFSETQ. V was pared by 3 bases and J by 0 bases, with 10 bases between. The CDR3, as DNA: TGCGCCAGCAGCTGGGGGACGAGCTCCTACGAGCAGTACTTC. The encoded protein is CASSWGTSSYEQYF.

This clonotype was recorded at least ten times. The chain joins TRBV5-1 to TRBJ2-2; a possible D gene is TRBD1 (6 bases). The germline CDR1 and CDR2 sequences are SGHRS and YFSETQ. The germline V and J ends were trimmed by 4 bases and 7 bases, with 14 bases remaining between them. CDR3 length: 14 amino acids. The CDR3: CASSPTGFNGELFF. CDR3 bases: TGCGCCAGCAGCCCAACAGGGTTTAACGGGGAGCTGTTTTTT. Using reference TRBV5-1 and TRBJ2-2 for the parts outside the CDR3, the full variable domain is KAGVTQTPRYLIKTRGQQVTLSCSPISGHRSVSWYQQTPGQGLQFLFEYFSETQRNKGNFPGRFSGRQFSNSRSEMNVSTLELGDSALYLCASSPTGFNGELFFGEGSRLTVL.

This clonotype was detected only a few times. The chain uses TRBV15 and TRBJ2-7; D gene ambiguous. This CDR3 has 14 residues. Trimming removed 3 bases at V and 5 bases at J, with 14 bases between. In germline, CDR1 is LNHNV, CDR2 YYDKDF (reference sequence). CDR3 region: CATSSNYPVHEQYF. The CDR3 DNA reads TGTGCCACCAGCAGCAACTACCCAGTCCACGAGCAGTACTTC. Together with reference TRBV15 and TRBJ2-7, the CDR3 gives the full variable domain: DAMVIQNPRYQVTQFGKPVTLSCSQTLNHNVMYWYQQKSSQAPKLLFHYYDKDFNNEADTPDNFQSRRPNTSFCFLDIRSPGLGDTAMYLCATSSNYPVHEQYFGPGTRLTVT.

The table lists this clonotype with a few counts. The V and J genes are TRBV4-3 and TRBJ2-1; maybe TRBD2 (6 bases). Germline V gene data show CDR1 as LGHNA and CDR2 as YSLEER. The CDR3 runs to 17 residues. With 3 bases removed from V and 4 bases from J, the gap between germline ends came to 19 bases. The CDR3 DNA reads TGCGCCAGCAGCCATCGCTATGGGAGGACGCGGTACAATGAGCAGTTCTTC. It codes for CASSHRYGRTRYNEQFF.

This clonotype was counted many times. The chain has TRBV11-1 and TRBJ2-1; maybe TRBD2 (5 bases). Germline CDR1 is SGHAT and CDR2 is FQDESV (reference sequence). The CDR3 consists of 14 residues. Deletions cut 1 base from V and 6 bases from J, with 10 bases between. This chain's CDR3 is CASSLGTTSNEQFF. In nucleotides, the CDR3 is TGTGCCAGCAGCTTAGGCACTACTAGCAATGAGCAGTTCTTC.

This clonotype was observed a handful of times. Here the CDR3 reads CASSPGTGGWQPQHF. CDR3 DNA sequence: TGTGCCAGCAGCCCCGGGACAGGTGGTTGGCAGCCCCAGCATTTT. The chain is built from TRBV7-2 and TRBJ1-5; 8 bases map to TRBD1. Germline assignment: CDR1 SGHTA and CDR2 FQGNSA. The ends lost 5 bases at V and 7 bases at J; junction bases unmatched: 10. The CDR3 is made up of 15 amino acids.

At least ten counts were recorded for this clonotype. The chain joins TRBV10-3 to TRBJ2-5; maybe TRBD2 (6 bases). Germline loops: CDR1 ENHRY, CDR2 SYGVKD. The V and J ends lost 2 bases and 2 bases respectively, with 12 bases between them. This CDR3 has 15 amino acids. CDR3 loop: CAISELGTPQETQYF. The CDR3 bases are TGTGCCATCAGTGAGCTTGGGACTCCTCAAGAGACCCAGTACTTC.

The J gene is TRBJ2-7, the V gene TRBV27; TRBD1 aligns across 9 bases. J lost 4 bases, V lost 6 bases, and 7 bases had no gene match. Germline CDR1 reads MNHEY; CDR2 reads SMNVEV (reference sequence). The CDR3 sequence is 14 residues long. CDR3 sequence (DNA): TGTGCCAGCAGGTGGACAGGGGAAGGTTACGAGCAGTACTTC. This translates into CASRWTGEGYEQYF.

The chain uses TRBV10-3 and TRBJ2-3; 16 nucleotides align to TRBD2. This CDR3 spans 18 amino acids. Germline trimming cut 2 bases from V and 4 bases from J; bases unmatched to any gene: 6. From germline, CDR1 is ENHRY and CDR2 SYGVKD. CDR3 sequence: CAISEPGLAGGPPDTQYF. The CDR3 DNA reads TGTGCCATCAGTGAGCCGGGACTAGCGGGGGGGCCACCAGATACGCAGTATTTT.